The 28 T cell receptor beta chains below all came from one sample that was sequenced in a study of cytomegalovirus exposure and HLA in healthy donors. The PCR made use of 60 Vbeta and 13 Jbeta primers. Clones were sequenced by immunoSEQ multiplex PCR, and TCRdb holds only the in-frame ones, with some missing. This table has nearly 110,000 clones, 77% appearing once. Material: PBMCs. Receptor source: a male donor in good health and CMV-seronegative.

This clone was counted only a few times. V usage is TRBV5-6 and J usage is TRBJ2-7, with a tentative D call TRBD2 (5 bases). CDR1 and CDR2 from the germline V gene are SGHDT and YYEEEE. This CDR3 comprises 15 residues. With 0 bases removed from V and 6 bases from J, the gap between germline ends came to 16 bases. The CDR3 region has the DNA TGTGCCAGCAGCTTGGTAGCAAGCGCGGCGGGCGAGCAGTACTTC. Translated: CASSLVASAAGEQYF.

This chain joins TRBV7-2 and TRBJ1-1; D is unresolved. The ends were cut back, 3 bases at V and 4 bases at J, with 6 bases in the middle. CDR1 is SGHTA, CDR2 FQGNSA, per germline. This CDR3 is built from 12 residues. CDR3 loop: CASSFPLTEAFF. The CDR3 DNA follows: TGTGCCAGCAGCTTCCCCCTCACTGAAGCTTTCTTT.

The J gene is TRBJ2-5, the V gene TRBV7-6; TRBD2 matches at 11 bases. The germline V gene has CDR1 SGHVS and CDR2 FNYEAQ. Losses at the gene ends were 3 bases for V and 5 bases for J; bases not matched to a gene: 11. The CDR3 has 17 residues. CDR3 residues: CASSLSLAGGGLETQYF. DNA of the CDR3: TGTGCCAGCAGCTTGTCTCTAGCGGGAGGTGGGCTTGAGACCCAGTACTTC.

V is TRBV5-1 and J is TRBJ2-3; TRBD1 agrees at 7 bases. The CDR3 runs 13 residues. J lost 4 bases, V lost 5 bases, and 4 bases had no gene match. CDR1 is SGHRS, CDR2 YFSETQ, per germline. CDR3 nucleotides: TGCGCCAGCAGTGACAGGGCATCAGATACGCAGTATTTT. This codes for CASSDRASDTQYF.

This clone has just a few counts. V is TRBV7-8 and J is TRBJ2-1, with 7 bases aligning to TRBD1. V lost 4 bases, J lost 1 base, and 7 bases stayed unmatched. Germline V CDR1 and CDR2: SGHVS, FQNEAQ. The CDR3 contains 16 residues. The CDR3 sequence is CASSSYRGGSYNEQFF. The CDR3 nucleotides read TGTGCCAGCAGCTCTTACAGGGGTGGGTCCTACAATGAGCAGTTCTTC. Filled out from reference TRBV7-8 and TRBJ2-1, the complete variable domain reads GAGVSQSPRYKVAKRGQDVALRCDPISGHVSLFWYQQALGQGPEFLTYFQNEAQLDKSGLPSDRFFAERPEGSVSTLKIQRTQQEDSAVYLCASSSYRGGSYNEQFFGPGTRLTVL.

The chain combines TRBV29-1 with TRBJ1-3; no firm D call. This CDR3 is 14 amino acids long. Germline assignment: CDR1 SQVTM and CDR2 ANQGSEA. Trimming stripped 2 bases from V and 9 bases from J, with 17 bases between. As DNA, the CDR3 is TGCAGCGTTGAACCCCGTCTGCAGGCGGGCACCATATATTTT. Its protein is CSVEPRLQAGTIYF.

V and J are TRBV19 and TRBJ2-6; 11 positions agree with TRBD2. V gave up 7 bases and J gave up 0 bases; unmatched junction bases: 5. The germline V gene has CDR1 LNHDA and CDR2 SQIVND (reference sequence). CDR3 length: 17 amino acids. The CDR3 spells CASNRLAGFSGANVLTF. The CDR3 DNA reads as TGTGCCAGTAATCGACTAGCGGGGTTCTCTGGGGCCAACGTCCTGACTTTC.

The gene calls are TRBV6-6 and TRBJ2-7; 13 nucleotides align to TRBD2. This CDR3 is built from 15 residues. The junction had 2 bases not matched to a gene; V was cut back by 6 bases and J by 0 bases. CDR1 is MNHNY, CDR2 SVGAGI, per germline (reference sequence). The CDR3: CASRGLAGVSYEQYF. In nucleotides, the CDR3 is TGTGCCAGCAGAGGACTAGCGGGAGTCTCCTACGAGCAGTACTTC.

The chain carries TRBV6-4 and TRBJ1-5; no reliable D call. V was clipped by 4 bases and J by 4 bases, with 8 bases between them. The CDR3 has 13 residues. Germline V gene sequence: CDR1 MRHNA, CDR2 SNTAGT. CDR3 in amino acids: CASSVSENQPQHF. The DNA of the CDR3 is TGTGCCAGCAGTGTTAGTGAAAATCAGCCCCAGCATTTT.

This clone was seen once. V and J are TRBV7-6 and TRBJ1-2; 10 bases are a match to TRBD1. This CDR3 is built from 17 residues. The germline gives CDR1 SGHVS, CDR2 FNYEAQ. Losses at the gene ends were 1 base for V and 0 bases for J; bases not matched to a gene: 5. CDR3 loop: CASSLVGTGASNYGYTF. The CDR3 DNA follows: TGTGCCAGCAGCTTAGTCGGGACAGGGGCTTCTAACTATGGCTACACCTTC. The full variable domain, with the rest looked up from reference TRBV7-6 and TRBJ1-2, is GAGVSQSPRYKVTKRGQDVALRCDPISGHVSLYWYRQALGQGPEFLTYFNYEAQQDKSGLPNDRFSAERPEGSISTLTIQRTEQRDSAMYRCASSLVGTGASNYGYTFGSGTRLTVV.

V is TRBV12-1 and J is TRBJ2-1; TRBD2, the table's D call, lacks a check against the DNA. TRBV12-1 is listed as a pseudogene. This CDR3 region has 21 residues. CDR3 protein: CASSFASPEGGPGPSYNEQFF. The CDR3 nucleotides read TGTGCCAGCAGCTTTGCGTCCCCGGAGGGCGGGCCCGGGCCCTCCTACAATGAGCAGTTCTTC.

The chain has TRBV9 and TRBJ2-2, with a possible D match to TRBD1 (5 bases). This CDR3 region has 16 residues. Germline V lookup: CDR1 SGDLS, CDR2 YYNGEE. Trimming took off 3 bases at V and 4 bases at J, with 16 bases between the two ends. The CDR3 DNA reads TGTGCCAGCAGCGCGAGATCCACAGGTACCACCGGGGAGCTGTTTTTT. Translated: CASSARSTGTTGELFF.

The V call is TRBV6-1, the J call TRBJ1-2; 8 positions match TRBD1. Germline V CDR1 and CDR2: MNHNS, SASEGT. Germline trimming cut 1 base from V and 3 bases from J; bases unmatched to any gene: 1. This CDR3 is built from 14 residues. The CDR3 here is CASSEGDRYYGYTF. CDR3 nucleotides: TGTGCCAGCAGTGAAGGGGACAGGTACTATGGCTACACCTTC.

The chain links TRBV18 to TRBJ2-7; TRBD2 matches at 13 bases. The CDR3 runs to 15 residues. Germline CDR1 is KGHSH and CDR2 is LQKENI. J lost 2 bases, V lost 5 bases, and 3 bases had no gene match. The CDR3 DNA reads TGTGCCAGCTCATTTACTAGCGGGAGGGCCTACGAGCAGTACTTC. Its translation is CASSFTSGRAYEQYF.

The chain employs TRBV14 and TRBJ2-3; 7 bases agree with TRBD2. CDR1 is SGHDN and CDR2 is FVKESK in the germline V gene. This CDR3 comprises 12 residues. J lost 6 bases, V lost 3 bases, and 0 bases had no gene match. The CDR3, as DNA: TGTGCCAGCAGCCAGCGGGGGGATACGCAGTATTTT. The encoded protein is CASSQRGDTQYF.

The sample holds one count of this clone. V gene TRBV6-4 combines with J gene TRBJ2-1, with 12 bases aligning to TRBD2. Trimming removed 0 bases from V and 9 bases from J; junction bases left unmatched: 6. Germline V gene sequence: CDR1 MRHNA, CDR2 SNTAGT. This CDR3 is built from 16 residues. CDR3 in amino acids: CASSDSTSGSLSEQFF. As DNA, the CDR3 is TGTGCCAGCAGTGACTCGACTAGCGGGAGTTTGAGTGAGCAGTTCTTC.

The gene calls are TRBV7-6 and TRBJ1-5; 9 nucleotides align to TRBD1. V shed 5 bases, J shed 3 bases, and the junction held 5 bases outside the gene matches. This CDR3 spans 15 amino acids. CDR1 is SGHVS, CDR2 FNYEAQ, per germline. CDR3 amino acids: CASSPTGGFNQPQHF. Here the CDR3 DNA reads TGTGCCAGCAGCCCAACAGGGGGCTTCAATCAGCCCCAGCATTTT. Full variable domain (outside the CDR3, taken from reference TRBV7-6 and TRBJ1-5): GAGVSQSPRYKVTKRGQDVALRCDPISGHVSLYWYRQALGQGPEFLTYFNYEAQQDKSGLPNDRFSAERPEGSISTLTIQRTEQRDSAMYRCASSPTGGFNQPQHFGDGTRLSIL.

This rearrangement joins TRBV5-1 to TRBJ2-5; D ambiguous. Germline lookup yields CDR1 SGHRS and CDR2 YFSETQ. This CDR3 has 14 amino acids. Trimming pared 2 bases from V and 2 bases from J, leaving 10 bases between. The CDR3 region is CASSFGGKQETQYF. The CDR3 DNA sequence: TGCGCCAGCAGCTTCGGCGGTAAACAAGAGACCCAGTACTTC.

The V call is TRBV13, the J call TRBJ1-2; 9 nucleotides line up with TRBD1. In germline, CDR1 is PRHDT, CDR2 FYEKMQ (reference sequence). This CDR3 comprises 18 residues. V dropped 4 bases and J dropped 4; count of bases not matched to a gene: 16. For the CDR3, the DNA is TGTGCCAGCAGCTCCCCTCGGGACAGGGCACCCTCGGGCTATGGCTACACCTTC. It is translated as CASSSPRDRAPSGYGYTF.

The chain combines TRBV5-1 with TRBJ2-2, with 9 bases matching TRBD2. Unmatched junction bases numbered 7, after V lost 0 bases and J lost 7 bases. Germline V gives CDR1 SGHRS, CDR2 YFSETQ. The CDR3 runs to 16 residues. CDR3 residues: CASSLAGGRGLGELFF. For the CDR3, the DNA is TGCGCCAGCAGCTTGGCTGGCGGGAGGGGTCTCGGGGAGCTGTTTTTT.

V is TRBV7-9 and J is TRBJ1-2; D is unclear. V was pared by 4 bases and J by 1 base, with 19 bases between. CDR1 is SEHNR, CDR2 FQNEAQ, per germline (reference sequence). This CDR3 has 17 residues. The CDR3 region has the DNA TGTGCCAGCAGCTCTCCCCAGGAACAGAACAATAACTATGGCTACACCTTC. This sequence encodes CASSSPQEQNNNYGYTF.

The chain joins TRBV6-5 to TRBJ2-1; 9 bases are a match to TRBD2. The V segment lost 0 bases and the J segment 7 bases; nucleotides outside the gene matches: 7. This CDR3 comprises 16 residues. Germline CDR1 reads MNHEY; CDR2 reads SVGAGI. The CDR3 coding sequence is TGTGCCAGCAGTTACTCTGGCGGGAGGGCCGTGAATGAGCAGTTCTTC. Its protein product is CASSYSGGRAVNEQFF.

The chain employs TRBV15 and TRBJ2-2; D perhaps matches TRBD2 (5 bases). The germline CDR1 and CDR2 sequences are LNHNV and YYDKDF (reference sequence). V was cut by 7 bases and J by 8 bases, with 11 bases left in between. The CDR3 has 12 amino acids. The CDR3 bases are TGTGCCACCATAGGCGGGTTAGGGGAGCTGTTTTTT. It specifies CATIGGLGELFF.

V and J are TRBV6-1 and TRBJ2-1; a weak D match, TRBD2 (6 bases). The V gene lost 7 bases and the J gene lost 5 bases, with 15 bases spanning the gap. Germline V gives CDR1 MNHNS, CDR2 SASEGT. This CDR3 has 14 amino acids. CDR3 region: CASIALARNNEQFF. The DNA for the CDR3 is TGTGCCAGCATTGCCCTAGCGAGAAACAATGAGCAGTTCTTC.

V is TRBV11-3 and J is TRBJ2-2; perhaps TRBD1 as D (6 bases). V dropped 7 bases and J dropped 6 bases, with 12 bases sitting between them. The length of the CDR3 is 13 residues. The germline CDR1 and CDR2 sequences are SGHNT and YENEEA. The DNA of the CDR3 is TGTGCCAGCAACCCGAGGGGGTCCGGGGAGCTGTTTTTT. This sequence encodes CASNPRGSGELFF.

V is TRBV4-1 and J is TRBJ2-5; 9 nucleotides line up with TRBD2. The J segment lost 4 bases and the V segment lost 4 bases, leaving 4 bases of the junction unmatched. Germline V lookup: CDR1 MGHRA, CDR2 YSYEKL. The CDR3 spans 14 residues. The CDR3 DNA follows: TGCGCCAGCAGCCTATTAGCGGGAGTAGAGACCCAGTACTTC. Translated, it gives CASSLLAGVETQYF.

This clone was counted once. The genes are TRBV27 and TRBJ2-1; 12 bases are a match to TRBD2. The length of the CDR3 is 14 residues. V trimming: 6 bases; J trimming: 4 bases; junction bases outside the gene matches: 1. Germline values: CDR1 MNHEY, CDR2 SMNVEV (reference sequence). The CDR3 DNA follows: TGTGCCAGCAGCGGACTAGCGGGATACAATGAGCAGTTCTTC. This codes for CASSGLAGYNEQFF.

The chain is built from TRBV23-1 and TRBJ2-3; no reliable D call. TRBV23-1 is given ORF status, its function remaining uncertain. This CDR3 has 13 residues. V shed 2 bases and J shed 8 bases, with 11 bases lying between them. The CDR3: CASSQNGPGTQYF. The CDR3, as DNA: TGCGCCAGCAGTCAAAACGGTCCAGGTACGCAGTATTTT.